The subject of this entry is one T cell receptor (beta chain). What it recognizes is unknown. Because it lacks the conserved phenylalanine or tryptophan at the end, this CDR3 is likely a read error. This CDR3 contains 15 residues. With V trimmed by 1 base and J by 2 bases, 3 bases remained unmatched. CDR1 and CDR2 (germline): SGHAT, FQNNGV. The sample originates from a study of post-analysis software for immune sequencing data. The study's findings and limits: Patients carried roughly five TRBV segments more frequently than controls did, and TRBV5-6, TRBV5-1 and TRBV20-1 were among them. Those with multiple sclerosis, the patient group, showed significantly lower normalized Chao1 diversity than controls.

The TCR beta cDNA libraries contained unique molecular identifiers. A single record per CDR3 protein comes from TCRdb applying MiXCR to the PCR reads. The data show about 800,000 distinct CDR3 sequences, 25% to 30% seen once. The clonotype comes from a girl aged 10 to 17 with multiple sclerosis. Sequenced: blood. The rearrangement uses TRBV11-2 and TRBJ2-7; the match to TRBD2 covers 9 bases. Written as DNA, the CDR3 is TGTGCCAGCAGCTTAGCGCGCGGGAGGGCCTACGAGCAGTACTGC. Protein product: CASSLARGRAYEQYC.